This TCR beta chain was retrieved from a study of regulatory T cells in long-lasting Graves disease. Across the whole study: The antithyroid drugs taken by newly diagnosed Graves' patients had been used for under 3 months.

The length of the CDR3 is 17 residues. Trimming cost V 6 bases and J 4 bases, with 24 bases left between them. Germline V CDR1 and CDR2: MNHEY, SMNVEV (reference sequence). Specified time point: newly diagnosed GD, antithyroid drugs for less than 3 months. RNA isolated from PBMCs was used to make the TCR library. In its sample, this clonotype was seen many times. Its matching antigen is unknown. Findings and caveats of the study: Patients with persistent disease shared 2,741 public clonotypes, outpacing the approximately 920 shared by new patients.

Assembly of TCR beta libraries relied on iRepertoire HTBI primers together with Arm-PCR of CDR3 regions. TCRdb re-analysed the multiplex PCR reads in MiXCR, keeping a single row per CDR3 protein. Of fewer than 650,000 distinct CDR3 sequences listed, around 15% were seen once; the top ten hold around 12%. The data also belong to a second study, concerning T cells in Graves' hyperthyroidism and ophthalmopathy. As reported in that work: Diagnosis of hyperthyroidism was new in patients aged 18 to 65, and its duration was under 2 months.

The sequencing used peripheral blood mononuclear cells (PBMCs), collected at new diagnosis, from a patient treated with antithyroid drugs. The source of this sequence is a man aged 18 to 30 with Graves disease. This rearrangement joins TRBV27 to TRBJ1-1; possible D gene TRBD1, 5 bases. CDR3 nucleotide sequence: TGTGCCAGCAGCCGGAAAACAGTTGGGGGAAGGGGCACTGAAGCTTTCTTT. Protein: CASSRKTVGGRGTEAFF.